This is a list of T cell receptor beta chains from one sample in a study of blood T cell repertoires in COVID-19. Libraries were prepared by immunoSEQ multiplex PCR; TCRdb keeps only in-frame clonotypes and omits some of them. In the table there are 130,000 or so clones, over 75% of which are singletons. The sequencing sample was made of peripheral blood. These receptors were obtained from a man in his 70s with active COVID-19. CDR3s include the opening cysteine and the closing phenylalanine or tryptophan. The D gene is left open where the match is weak. A clone size is listed for some rows: how often the clone was seen (once, few, many), or a class if it is expanded.

TRBV6-5,13,TRBJ1-2,TRBD1,.,TGTGCCAGCAGTTACTCTGGACAGGGCGTCTACACCTTC,CASSYSGQGVYTF
TRBV6-2/TRBV6-3,16,TRBJ2-7,TRBD2,.,TGTGCCAGCAGTTACCCCCCACTAGCGGGAGATAACGAGCAGTACTTC,CASSYPPLAGDNEQYF
TRBV7-2,14,TRBJ1-3,.,.,TGTGCCAGCAGCTATCAGTTCTCTGGAAACACCATATATTTT,CASSYQFSGNTIYF
TRBV27,13,TRBJ2-7,TRBD2,.,TGTGCCAGCGGGAGGGGTCGACCTTACGAGCAGTACTTC,CASGRGRPYEQYF
TRBV7-2,17,TRBJ1-3,.,.,TGTGCCAGCAGCCCGCCTAAAGCCCACTCCTCTGGAAACACCATATATTTT,CASSPPKAHSSGNTIYF
TRBV24-1,14,TRBJ1-1,.,.,TGTGCCACCAGTGAGGGCGGGGTCAACACTGAAGCTTTCTTT,CATSEGGVNTEAFF
TRBV2,16,TRBJ2-3,TRBD2,.,TGTGCCAGCAGTGGCACTAGCGGGAGGGGGAGTGATACGCAGTATTTT,CASSGTSGRGSDTQYF
TRBV23-1,18,TRBJ2-1,TRBD2,.,TGCGCCAGCAGTAGCCGCAGGGTACGAACTAGCGGGATCAATGAGCAGTTCTTC,CASSSRRVRTSGINEQFF
TRBV11-3,14,TRBJ1-1,TRBD1,.,TGTGCCAGCAAGAGCCAGGGGGCGCTTCCTGAAGCTTTCTTT,CASKSQGALPEAFF
TRBV7-3,15,TRBJ2-1,TRBD2,.,TGTGCCAGCAGCCCCTCTAGCGGTCCCTACAATGAGCAGTTCTTC,CASSPSSGPYNEQFF
TRBV19,15,TRBJ2-1,.,once,TGTGCCAGTTTAAGTGTCGGGGATTCCTACAATGAGCAGTTCTTC,CASLSVGDSYNEQFF
TRBV27,15,TRBJ2-3,TRBD2,.,TGTGCCACTAAAAAATGGACGGGGGGTACAGATACGCAGTATTTT,CATKKWTGGTDTQYF
TRBV29-1,13,TRBJ1-1,TRBD1,.,TGCAGCGGGGACAGGGGGCTTTCCACTGAAGCTTTCTTT,CSGDRGLSTEAFF
TRBV29-1,17,TRBJ2-7,TRBD1,.,TGCAGCGTTGGCGCGGGACAGGGGGTCTCTCCTAATTACGAGCAGTACTTC,CSVGAGQGVSPNYEQYF
TRBV6-1,14,TRBJ1-5,TRBD1,.,TGTGCCAGCAATGAACAGGGGGCTGTGAAGCCCCAGCATTTT,CASNEQGAVKPQHF
TRBV30,11,TRBJ2-5,.,.,TGTTCCACCACAGAGGGCGAGACCCAGTACTTC,CSTTEGETQYF
TRBV4-3,17,TRBJ2-5,TRBD2,.,TGCGCCAGCAGCCAAGTTCTAGCGGGAGGAGGCCAAGAGACCCAGTACTTC,CASSQVLAGGGQETQYF
TRBV20-1,15,TRBJ1-2,.,.,TGCAGTGCTAGTTCCCTAGGGGCATCAGGTTATGGCTACACCTTC,CSASSLGASGYGYTF
TRBV5-6,13,TRBJ2-7,.,few,TGTGCCAGCAGCCAAAGGGTTAGCGGCGAGCAGTACTTC,CASSQRVSGEQYF
TRBV12-3/TRBV12-4,13,TRBJ1-6,TRBD1,.,TGTGCCACCTCCGGACAGGTTAATTCACCCCTCCACTTT,CATSGQVNSPLHF
TRBV24-1,14,TRBJ1-1,TRBD1,.,TGTGCCACCAGTGAGGGACAGGGGAAAACTGAAGCTTTCTTT,CATSEGQGKTEAFF
TRBV5-6,15,TRBJ1-5,TRBD1,few,TGTGCCAGCAGCTTCGGACAGGGGGCTTTTCAGCCCCAGCATTTT,CASSFGQGAFQPQHF
TRBV2,13,TRBJ2-1,TRBD1,.,TGTGCCAGCAGTGGACAGGGTGAGGGTGAGCAGTTCTTC,CASSGQGEGEQFF
TRBV19,20,TRBJ1-5,TRBD1,once,TGTGCCAGTAGTTCTCCATCCGGGACAGGGGGGACTTATAGCAATCAGCCCCAGCATTTT,CASSSPSGTGGTYSNQPQHF
TRBV3-1/TRBV3-2,14,TRBJ1-1,.,.,TGTGCCAGCAGCCCCCTGGACCAGGGCACTGAAGCTTTCTTT,CASSPLDQGTEAFF
TRBV28,15,TRBJ2-2,.,.,TGTGCCAGCAGCCGAGGTCTAGTTAACACCGGGGAGCTGTTTTTT,CASSRGLVNTGELFF